Following are 10 T cell receptor beta chains from one sample sequenced in a study of chemoradiotherapy in HPV16-positive cancers. Some clones are missing from TCRdb's copy, which holds only in-frame ones; the method was immunoSEQ multiplex PCR. Of about 12,000 clones in the sample, approximately 85% were seen once. The specimen comprised blood, sampled from a patient who underwent chemoradiotherapy. The receptors originated from a human donor with HPV-associated anogenital cancer.

The chain recombines TRBV10-2 with TRBJ1-2; possibly TRBD1 for D (5 bases). V lost 4 bases and J lost 4, with 13 bases in between. The CDR3 length is 14 residues. In germline, CDR1 is WSHSY, CDR2 SAAADI. For the CDR3, the DNA is TGCGCCAGCAGTGCGAGCGGGGACTTCTATGGCTACACCTTC. Its protein is CASSASGDFYGYTF.

The chain couples TRBV5-1 to TRBJ1-4, with D possibly being TRBD1 (5 bases). This CDR3 has 17 residues. Per the germline V gene, CDR1 is SGHRS and CDR2 is YFSETQ. Trimming cost V 4 bases and J 2 bases, with 18 bases left between them. The CDR3 nucleotides read TGCGCCAGCAGCCCAAGGGGACGGGGAGGGACTAATGAAAAACTGTTTTTT. It specifies CASSPRGRGGTNEKLFF. Full variable domain (outside the CDR3, taken from reference TRBV5-1 and TRBJ1-4): KAGVTQTPRYLIKTRGQQVTLSCSPISGHRSVSWYQQTPGQGLQFLFEYFSETQRNKGNFPGRFSGRQFSNSRSEMNVSTLELGDSALYLCASSPRGRGGTNEKLFFGSGTQLSVL.

V usage is TRBV10-2 and J usage is TRBJ1-1, with D maybe TRBD1 (6 bases). The CDR3 is 16 amino acids. V was trimmed by 2 bases and J by 5 bases, leaving 18 bases between them. Germline loops: CDR1 WSHSY, CDR2 SAAADI. The CDR3 reads CASSEMGHQAVTEAFF. CDR3 DNA sequence: TGCGCCAGCAGTGAGATGGGACACCAAGCGGTTACTGAAGCTTTCTTT.

The gene calls are TRBV29-1 and TRBJ2-2; the D call may be TRBD1 or TRBD2 (5 bases each). This CDR3 spans 13 amino acids. Germline CDR1 and CDR2: SQVTM and ANQGSEA. V was cut by 1 base and J by 6 bases, with 9 bases left in between. CDR3 residues: CSVEGLGAGELFF. For the CDR3, the DNA is TGCAGCGTTGAAGGTTTGGGGGCCGGGGAGCTGTTTTTT.

The chain combines TRBV30 with TRBJ2-1; the match to TRBD2 covers 7 bases. V shed 0 bases and J 15 bases; nucleotides not matched to a gene: 14. This CDR3 spans 14 amino acids. The V gene's germline CDR1 is GTSNPN and CDR2 SVGIG (reference sequence). The CDR3: CAWSVDGLGGGPFF. CDR3 DNA sequence: TGTGCCTGGAGTGTTGACGGGTTGGGCGGGGGACCGTTCTTC.

CDR3 region: CSAVVQGTGNTIYF. CDR3 bases: TGCAGCGCCGTCGTACAGGGAACTGGAAACACCATATATTTT. This chain joins TRBV29-1 and TRBJ1-3, with a tentative D call TRBD1 (6 bases). CDR3 length: 14 residues. Germline V gene data show CDR1 as SQVTM and CDR2 as ANQGSEA. The V gene lost 7 bases and the J gene lost 2 bases, with 15 bases spanning the gap.

The V and J genes are TRBV29-1 and TRBJ2-5; the match to TRBD2 covers 7 bases. TRBJ2-7 matches the DNA end more closely, so the J call is doubtful. Germline CDR1 reads SQVTM; CDR2 reads ANQGSEA. CDR3 size: 11 residues. The CDR3 here is CSVVGGYEQYF. CDR3 coding DNA: TGCAGCGTTGTCGGGGGGTACGAGCAGTACTTC.

V gene TRBV30 combines with J gene TRBJ2-1; the D is unclear. V was shortened by 6 bases and J by 3 bases, with 21 bases between the two germline ends. The CDR3 has 16 amino acids. Germline V gene data show CDR1 as GTSNPN and CDR2 as SVGIG (reference sequence). CDR3 DNA: TGTGCCTGTCGGACGTTCCTTAGCCCTATCTACAATGAGCAGTTCTTC. Amino acids: CACRTFLSPIYNEQFF.

This chain links TRBV6-1 with TRBJ1-2, with unresolved D. This CDR3 spans 15 amino acids. CDR1 is MNHNS, CDR2 SASEGT, per germline. Trimming took off 1 base at V and 8 bases at J, with 17 bases between the two ends. The CDR3 nucleotides are TGTGCCAGCAGTGAAGGTGTAAGGGTAGGGTTGGGCTACACCTTC. Protein sequence: CASSEGVRVGLGYTF.

On this clone: The junction departs from the called germline gene at one end, perhaps through a read error. The V and J genes are TRBV7-7 and TRBJ2-5; 9 bases agree with TRBD1. Per the germline V gene, CDR1 is SSHAT and CDR2 is FNYEAQ (reference sequence). This CDR3 has 15 residues. CDR3 amino acids: CASSLATGGLETQYF. The CDR3 DNA is TGTGCCAGCAGCCTAGCGACAGGGGGTTTGGAGACCCAGTACTTC.